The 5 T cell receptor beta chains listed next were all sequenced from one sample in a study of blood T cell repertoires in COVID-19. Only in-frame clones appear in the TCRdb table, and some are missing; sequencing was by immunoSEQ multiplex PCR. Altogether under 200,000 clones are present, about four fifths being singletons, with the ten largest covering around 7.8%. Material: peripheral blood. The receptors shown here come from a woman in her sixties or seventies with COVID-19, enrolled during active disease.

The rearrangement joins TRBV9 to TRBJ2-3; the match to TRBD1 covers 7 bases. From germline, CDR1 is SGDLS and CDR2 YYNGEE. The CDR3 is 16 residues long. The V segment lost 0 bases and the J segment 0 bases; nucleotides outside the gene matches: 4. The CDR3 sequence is CASSVVGTASTDTQYF. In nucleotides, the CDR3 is TGTGCCAGCAGCGTAGTTGGGACAGCTAGCACAGATACGCAGTATTTT.

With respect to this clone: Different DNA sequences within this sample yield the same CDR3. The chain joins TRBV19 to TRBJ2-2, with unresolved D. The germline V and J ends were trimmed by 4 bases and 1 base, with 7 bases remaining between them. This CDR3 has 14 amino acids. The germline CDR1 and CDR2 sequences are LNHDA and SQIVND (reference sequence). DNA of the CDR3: TGTGCCAGTAGTAGTAGATTGAACACCGGGGAGCTGTTTTTT. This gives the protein CASSSRLNTGELFF.

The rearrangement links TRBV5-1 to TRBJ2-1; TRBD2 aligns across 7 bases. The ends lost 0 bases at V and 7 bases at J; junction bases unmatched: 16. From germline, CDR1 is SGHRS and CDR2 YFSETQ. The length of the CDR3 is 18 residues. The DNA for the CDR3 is TGCGCCAGCAGCTTGGACCCTCTACTAGCGTCGGGTGCGAATGAGCAGTTCTTC. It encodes CASSLDPLLASGANEQFF.

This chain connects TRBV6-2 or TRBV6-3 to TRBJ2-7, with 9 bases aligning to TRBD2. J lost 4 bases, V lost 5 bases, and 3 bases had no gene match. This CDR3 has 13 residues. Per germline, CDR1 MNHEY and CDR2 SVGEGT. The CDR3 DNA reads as TGTGCCAGCAGTGGACTAGCGATGTACGAGCAGTACTTC. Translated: CASSGLAMYEQYF.

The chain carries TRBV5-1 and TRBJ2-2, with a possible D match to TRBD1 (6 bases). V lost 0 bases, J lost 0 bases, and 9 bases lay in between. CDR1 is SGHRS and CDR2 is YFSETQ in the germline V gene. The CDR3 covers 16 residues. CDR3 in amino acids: CASSLDRTANTGELFF. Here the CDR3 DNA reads TGCGCCAGCAGCTTGGACCGGACAGCGAACACCGGGGAGCTGTTTTTT.